This TCR beta chain was profiled in a study of cytomegalovirus exposure and HLA in healthy donors (dated by TCRdb to about 2017). For the wider study: An earlier analysis of some 600 of the donors reported 250 to 350 Gb of sequence data and 117 million unique TCR beta sequences obtained from some 170 million T cells. Every repertoire in the discovery cohort had been generated on one and the same sequencing platform. An earlier analysis of approximately 580 of the donors used high-throughput TCR beta sequencing to judge whether each TCR beta V gene segment behaved as functional or pseudogenic. The study aimed to test whether signatures of past pathogen exposure could be identified by cataloging public T cell receptors. On average, around 240,000 unique TCR beta nucleotide sequences were sequenced per donor among about 400 genotyped donors of the cohort, with about 19% of those sequences being non-productive. In addition to the first cohort of hundreds of subjects, a separate validation cohort of 100 to 150 different subjects was used. About 300 gigabases of sequencing data and approximately 80 million unique TCR sequences were included in an early release covering 550 to 800 HLA-typed donors. Genome-wide SNP genotypes for about 60% of the roughly 700 donors were used in a later genetic analysis, which treated that subset as a discovery cohort. Roughly five DR-DQ haplotypes were handled as single units for association and clustering, since linkage in the cohort was strong. In the later analysis, no new phenotypic data were used to find candidate immune exposures; instead, reliance was placed on TCR beta sequences and their occurrence across donors. Class I and class II HLA loci were covered by the typing at four-digit resolution. Typing coverage differed by locus: A, B, C, DRB1 and DQB1 were typed in roughly 620-630 donors, DQA1 in 522, DPA1 in roughly 590, and DPB1 in about 450. In a later analysis, previously published TCR beta repertoires from 500 to 750 donors were re-analyzed and high-resolution HLA genotyping was added so that TCR occurrence patterns could be studied. Of the roughly 410 genotyped donors, more than 75% were placed in the genetic ancestry cluster associated with self-reported Caucasian donors. Donor age, sex, ethnicity and CMV serostatus were compiled together with the repertoire data. To predict cytomegalovirus infection status, the study brought together high-throughput TCR immunosequencing, statistical association of individual TCRs with disease status, and machine learning. The study profiled the T cell repertoires of 500 to 800 subjects by immunosequencing and related them to cytomegalovirus serostatus. Broad study findings and their caveats: Compared with equally common non-associated chains, HLA-associated TCR beta chains in a later analysis were more clonally expanded and had lower generation probabilities. The study listed 150 to 200 TCR beta chains as associated with cytomegalovirus. In an earlier analysis of some 550 of the donors, most TCR beta V segments were observed in productive rearrangements about 90% or about 30% of the time, broadly matching IMGT annotations. Linkage disequilibrium might explain the correlated functional status among segregating V segments, but an unknown experimental factor could not be excluded. V-gene and J-gene trimming of TCR beta chains was associated with a missense DCLRE1C variant in a later genetic analysis, and the association was replicated in an independent cohort. Presence/absence analyses assumed roughly uniform sequencing depth across donors, an assumption that may not hold. Specific HLA alleles were associated with over 15,000 TCR beta sequences at a false discovery rate of 0.05 in a later analysis. A later analysis reported that several top co-occurrence clusters appeared linked to parvovirus B19, influenza, CMV and Epstein-Barr virus. For the cohort, immune exposure information was limited to CMV serostatus. Only TCR beta chains were sequenced in this cohort, and the absence of alpha or paired-chain data limited detectable features. While some public TCRs were present in many individuals, most TCR sequences turned up only very rarely across donors. In both the original and validation cohorts, the classifier was reported to diagnose cytomegalovirus status with high specificity and sensitivity. The earlier analysis of approximately 540 of the donors excluded approximately 17 rarely observed V segments, including chromosome 9 orphons, because counts were too low. Some IMGT-functional V segments, including TRBV6-2 and TRBV6-3, could not be distinguished by the 87-base-pair reads and were therefore excluded. A later genetic analysis reported fewer N-insertions in productive TCRs among donors in an Asian-associated ancestry cluster than the roughly 620-donor mean. A further reported finding was that TCR beta sequences accurately predicted the HLA-A and HLA-B alleles for most subjects in the first cohort. HLA typing was unavailable for some donors at each locus, so association tests used only the typed subset. Assigning TCR associations to individual alleles was difficult when HLA alleles, especially DR and DQ, strongly co-occurred. According to the authors, the approach could potentially be generalized to other disease states and immunological phenotypes. A group of highly shared sequence variants was considered likely to be a technical artifact of the sequencing pipeline. In vitro tests confirmed that a few of the cytomegalovirus-associated TCR beta chains recognize cytomegalovirus antigens. In a later analysis, most CMV-associated TCR beta chains were found to appear HLA-restricted, with HLA associations seemingly driven largely by CMV exposure. In a later analysis, the rate of TCR association differed among HLA loci, with DRB1 alleles having the most associated TCRs and HLA-C alleles having the fewest.

V and J lose 4 bases and 1 base, and a span of 12 bases separates them. From the cysteine up to the phenylalanine, the CDR3 has a length of 16 residues. Only the CDR3 region is kept as DNA, spanning 48 bases read in frame from base 1. CDR1 SGHRS and CDR2 YFSETQ were looked up in the germline V gene. Note on this clone: Its antigen target is currently unknown. No per-base quality is available; no much larger clone lies one base away.

The protocol used for the library was the immunoSEQ multiplex PCR assay. A mixture of 60 forward primers for TCR Vbeta segments and 13 reverse primers for TCR Jbeta segments was used in the multiplex PCR. The CDR3 region of rearranged TCR beta genes was amplified from genomic DNA by a multiplex PCR assay. The Illumina HiSeq System was used to sequence the amplified TCR beta libraries as 87-base-pair reads. On the authors' methods: Across the 600 to 700 repertoires, a later analysis counted tens of millions of unique TCR beta chains, roughly 11 million of which were shared by at least two donors. Raw reads were error-corrected and collapsed into unique sequences by a nearest-neighbor algorithm in which closely related sequences were merged to remove PCR and sequencing errors. To assign V, D and J gene segments, CDR3 sequences were aligned to IMGT reference sequences. For a sequence to be retained, at least a six-nucleotide match to both a V gene segment and a J gene segment was required. A rearrangement was called productive if the CDR3 had no stop codons and remained in frame with V and J, and every other rearrangement was called non-productive. Following IMGT convention, CDR3 was defined as the stretch from the second conserved V-encoded cysteine up to the conserved J-encoded phenylalanine. In an earlier analysis of around 640 of the donors, sequences lacking an unambiguous match to a single V gene segment were excluded. In an earlier analysis of about 590 of the donors, a V segment was called functional when productive rearrangements were above 56.7%, and segregating when the standard deviation between donors exceeded 5%. A statistical classification framework was built to diagnose cytomegalovirus status from the catalog of TCR beta chain sequences. V and J gene assignment, in a later analysis, came from comparing TCR nucleotide sequences with IMGT/GENE-DB human TR gene sequences. In a later analysis, CDR3 sequences and most-parsimonious VDJ recombination scenarios were assigned using the TCRdist pipeline. In a later analysis, each TCR beta chain was defined by its CDR3 amino acid sequence together with its V-gene family, and reads lacking a unique V-gene family were excluded. As a way to deal with suspected cross-contamination and a sequencing artifact, a later analysis dropped 450 to 600 nucleotide sequences that were highly shared and had low generation probability. In a later analysis, a clonal expansion index for each public chain was calculated from normalized within-repertoire ranks of inferred template counts. In a later analysis, generation probabilities were computed using a VDJ recombination model fitted to out-of-frame rearrangements, and the results were checked against IGoR. In a later analysis, TCR-TCR, TCR-HLA and TCR-CMV co-occurrence was scored with hypergeometric tests, and a repertoire-size bias correction was applied to TCR pairs. False discovery rates were estimated in a later analysis by permuting HLA or CMV assignments 20 times. In a later analysis, co-occurring TCRs were grouped with DBSCAN, and TCRdist sequence similarity was added when clustering was performed within HLA-allele-positive subsets. Co-occurrence clustering excluded repertoires with fewer than 30,000 or more than 120,000 public chains, plus five with anomalous nucleotide sharing. This is the immuneACCESS table as TCRdb keeps it, with only in-frame sequences that have V and J called. A part of the clones is gone; compared with another copy, unresolved V genes explain less than half, and the rest is unexplained. From that table come the V and J calls and clone size; the DNA was used to work out D and trimming. The sample has tens of thousands of clones on record, about four fifths of them singletons. The ten largest account for about 5.6% of the sample.

The cohort comprised fewer than 700 healthy bone marrow donors. Cohort members were all nominally healthy when sampled, although unrecorded immune exposures were likely present. The donor tested CMV seropositive and was one of the 289 seropositive cohort members. A peripheral blood sample was collected from each donor, and TCR beta sequencing was performed on peripheral blood mononuclear cells. Genomic DNA was extracted from the blood cell samples with the Qiagen DNeasy Blood Extraction Kit. The sequenced material came from PBMCs. The sequence came from a young woman in good health and CMV-seropositive. The chain is made from TRBV5-1 and TRBJ2-6; the D gene cannot be named for sure. The CDR3 reads as follows: CASSPEAGSGANVLTF. Read as DNA, the sequence is TGCGCCAGCAGCCCTGAGGCCGGATCTGGGGCCAACGTCCTGACTTTC. Full variable domain (CDR3 extended with the reference TRBV5-1 and TRBJ2-6 proteins): KAGVTQTPRYLIKTRGQQVTLSCSPISGHRSVSWYQQTPGQGLQFLFEYFSETQRNKGNFPGRFSGRQFSNSRSEMNVSTLELGDSALYLCASSPEAGSGANVLTFGAGSRLTVL.